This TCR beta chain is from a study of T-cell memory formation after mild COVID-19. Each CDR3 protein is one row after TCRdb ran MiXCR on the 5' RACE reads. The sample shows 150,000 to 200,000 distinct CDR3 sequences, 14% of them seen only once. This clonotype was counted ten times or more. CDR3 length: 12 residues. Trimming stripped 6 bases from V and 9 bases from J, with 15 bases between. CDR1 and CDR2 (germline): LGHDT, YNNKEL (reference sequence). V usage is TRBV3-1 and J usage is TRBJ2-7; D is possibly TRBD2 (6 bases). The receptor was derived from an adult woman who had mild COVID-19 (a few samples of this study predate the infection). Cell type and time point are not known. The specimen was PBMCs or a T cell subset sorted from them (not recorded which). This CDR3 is CASSDRDWTQYF. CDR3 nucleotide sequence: TGTGCCAGCAGTGACCGGGACTGGACGCAGTACTTC.